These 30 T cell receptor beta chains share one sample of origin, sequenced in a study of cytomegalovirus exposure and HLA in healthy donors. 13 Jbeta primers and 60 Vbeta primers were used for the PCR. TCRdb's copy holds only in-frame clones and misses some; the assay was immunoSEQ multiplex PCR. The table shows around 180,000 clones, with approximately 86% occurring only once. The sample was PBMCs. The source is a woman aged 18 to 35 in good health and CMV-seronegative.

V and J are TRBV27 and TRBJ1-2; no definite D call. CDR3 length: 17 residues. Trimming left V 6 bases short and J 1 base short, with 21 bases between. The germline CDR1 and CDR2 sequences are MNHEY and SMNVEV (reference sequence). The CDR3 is CASSPRVRGMSNYGYTF. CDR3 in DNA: TGTGCCAGCAGCCCCCGAGTCCGGGGTATGAGTAACTATGGCTACACCTTC.

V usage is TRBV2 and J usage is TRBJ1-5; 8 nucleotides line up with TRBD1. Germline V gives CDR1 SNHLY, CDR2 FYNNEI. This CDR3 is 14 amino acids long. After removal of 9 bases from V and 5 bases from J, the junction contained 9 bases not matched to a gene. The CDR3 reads CASSGTGFYQPQHF. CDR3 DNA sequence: TGTGCCAGTTCGGGGACAGGATTTTATCAGCCCCAGCATTTT. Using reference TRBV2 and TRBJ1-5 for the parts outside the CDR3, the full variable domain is EPEVTQTPSHQVTQMGQEVILRCVPISNHLYFYWYRQILGQKVEFLVSFYNNEISEKSEIFDDQFSVERPDGSNFTLKIRSTKLEDSAMYFCASSGTGFYQPQHFGDGTRLSIL.

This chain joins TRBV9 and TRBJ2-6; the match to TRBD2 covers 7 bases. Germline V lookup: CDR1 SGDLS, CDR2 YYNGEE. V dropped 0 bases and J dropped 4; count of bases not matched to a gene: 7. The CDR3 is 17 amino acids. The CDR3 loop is CASSVDGGNSGANVLTF. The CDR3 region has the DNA TGTGCCAGCAGCGTAGACGGGGGGAACTCCGGGGCCAACGTCCTGACTTTC.

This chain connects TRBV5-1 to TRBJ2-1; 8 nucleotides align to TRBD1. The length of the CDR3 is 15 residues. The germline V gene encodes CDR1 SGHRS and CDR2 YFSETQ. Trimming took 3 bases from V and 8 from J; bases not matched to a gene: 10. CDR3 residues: CASSSGQGQWDEQFF. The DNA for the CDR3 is TGCGCCAGCAGCTCCGGACAGGGCCAATGGGATGAGCAGTTCTTC.

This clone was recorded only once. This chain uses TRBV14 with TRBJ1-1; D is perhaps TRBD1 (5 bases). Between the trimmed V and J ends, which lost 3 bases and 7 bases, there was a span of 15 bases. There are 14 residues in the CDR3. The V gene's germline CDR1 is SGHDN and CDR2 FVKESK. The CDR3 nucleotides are TGTGCCAGCAGCCAGGAACCGGGGGTTGGTGAAGCTTTCTTT. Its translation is CASSQEPGVGEAFF. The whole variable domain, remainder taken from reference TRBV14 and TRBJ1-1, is EAGVTQFPSHSVIEKGQTVTLRCDPISGHDNLYWYRRVMGKEIKFLLHFVKESKQDESGMPNNRFLAERTGGTYSTLKVQPAELEDSGVYFCASSQEPGVGEAFFGQGTRLTVV.

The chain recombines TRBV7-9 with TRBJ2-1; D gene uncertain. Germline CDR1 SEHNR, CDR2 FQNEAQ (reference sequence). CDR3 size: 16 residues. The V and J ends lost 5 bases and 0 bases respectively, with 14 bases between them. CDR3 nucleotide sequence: TGTGCCAGCAGCCAAGACTCACCGAGCTCCTACAATGAGCAGTTCTTC. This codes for CASSQDSPSSYNEQFF.

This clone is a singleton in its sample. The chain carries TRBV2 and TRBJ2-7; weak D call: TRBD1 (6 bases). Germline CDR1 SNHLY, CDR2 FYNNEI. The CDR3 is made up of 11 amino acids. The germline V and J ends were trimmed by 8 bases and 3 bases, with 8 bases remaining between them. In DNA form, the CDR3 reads TGTGCCAGCTTGACAGGCTACGAGCAGTACTTC. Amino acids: CASLTGYEQYF.

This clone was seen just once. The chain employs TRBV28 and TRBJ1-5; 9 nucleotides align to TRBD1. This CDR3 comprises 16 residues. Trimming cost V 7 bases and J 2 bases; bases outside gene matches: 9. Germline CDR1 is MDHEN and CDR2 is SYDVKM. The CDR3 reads CASKPGTGIRNQPQHF. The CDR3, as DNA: TGTGCCAGCAAACCAGGGACAGGGATTCGCAATCAGCCCCAGCATTTT. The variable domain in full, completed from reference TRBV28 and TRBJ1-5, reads DVKVTQSSRYLVKRTGEKVFLECVQDMDHENMFWYRQDPGLGLRLIYFSYDVKMKEKGDIPEGYSVSREKKERFSLILESASTNQTSMYLCASKPGTGIRNQPQHFGDGTRLSIL.

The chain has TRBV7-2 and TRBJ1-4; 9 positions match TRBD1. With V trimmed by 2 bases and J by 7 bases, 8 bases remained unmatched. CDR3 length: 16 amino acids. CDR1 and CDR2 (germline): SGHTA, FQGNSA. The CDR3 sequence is CASSLRGTGYAEKLFF. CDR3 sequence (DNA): TGTGCCAGCAGCTTAAGGGGGACAGGGTACGCTGAAAAACTGTTTTTT.

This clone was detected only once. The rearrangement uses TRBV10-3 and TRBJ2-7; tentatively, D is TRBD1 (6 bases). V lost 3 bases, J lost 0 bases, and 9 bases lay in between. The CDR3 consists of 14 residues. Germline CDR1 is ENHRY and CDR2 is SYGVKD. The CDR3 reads CAISDPGASYEQYF. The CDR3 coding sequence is TGTGCCATCAGTGATCCAGGGGCCTCCTACGAGCAGTACTTC.

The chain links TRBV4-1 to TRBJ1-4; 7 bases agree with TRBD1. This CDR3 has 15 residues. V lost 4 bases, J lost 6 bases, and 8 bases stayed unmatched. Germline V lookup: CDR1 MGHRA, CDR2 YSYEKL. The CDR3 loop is CASSRAGTEYEKLFF. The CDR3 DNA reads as TGCGCCAGCAGCCGAGCCGGGACAGAATATGAAAAACTGTTTTTT.

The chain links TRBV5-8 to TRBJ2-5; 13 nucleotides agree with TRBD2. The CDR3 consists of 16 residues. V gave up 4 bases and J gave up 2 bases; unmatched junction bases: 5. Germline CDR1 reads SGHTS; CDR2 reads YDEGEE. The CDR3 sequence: CASSAGLAGDQETQYF. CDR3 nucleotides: TGTGCCAGCAGCGCTGGACTAGCGGGGGATCAAGAGACCCAGTACTTC. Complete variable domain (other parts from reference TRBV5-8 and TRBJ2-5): EAGVTQSPTHLIKTRGQQATLRCSPISGHTSVYWYQQALGLGLQFLLWYDEGEERNRGNFPPRFSGRQFPNYSSELNVNALELEDSALYLCASSAGLAGDQETQYFGPGTRLLVL.

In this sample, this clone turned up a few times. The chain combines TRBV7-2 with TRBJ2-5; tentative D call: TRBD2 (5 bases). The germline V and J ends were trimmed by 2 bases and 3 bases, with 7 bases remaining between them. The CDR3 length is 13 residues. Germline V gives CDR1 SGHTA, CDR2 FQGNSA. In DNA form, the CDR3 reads TGTGCCAGCAGCTTAATCGGGGAAGAGACCCAGTACTTC. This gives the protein CASSLIGEETQYF.

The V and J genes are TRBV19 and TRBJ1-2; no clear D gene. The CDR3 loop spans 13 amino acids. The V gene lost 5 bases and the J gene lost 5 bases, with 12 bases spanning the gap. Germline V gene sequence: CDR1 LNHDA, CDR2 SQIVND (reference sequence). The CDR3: CASSPGGHYGYTF. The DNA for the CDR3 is TGTGCCAGTAGTCCCGGAGGCCATTATGGCTACACCTTC.

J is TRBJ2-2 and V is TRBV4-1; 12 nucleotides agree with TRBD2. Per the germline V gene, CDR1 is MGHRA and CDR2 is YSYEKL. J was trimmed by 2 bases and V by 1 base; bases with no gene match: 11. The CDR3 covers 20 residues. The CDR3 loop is CASSQGGLAGLARNTGELFF. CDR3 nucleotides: TGCGCCAGCAGCCAAGGGGGACTAGCGGGTCTCGCTCGAAACACCGGGGAGCTGTTTTTT.

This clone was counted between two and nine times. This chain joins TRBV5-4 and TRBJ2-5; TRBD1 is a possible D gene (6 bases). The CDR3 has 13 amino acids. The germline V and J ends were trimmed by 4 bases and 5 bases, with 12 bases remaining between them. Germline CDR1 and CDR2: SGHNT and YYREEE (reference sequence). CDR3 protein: CASSPGTRETQYF. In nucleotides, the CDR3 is TGTGCCAGCAGCCCCGGGACACGGGAGACCCAGTACTTC.

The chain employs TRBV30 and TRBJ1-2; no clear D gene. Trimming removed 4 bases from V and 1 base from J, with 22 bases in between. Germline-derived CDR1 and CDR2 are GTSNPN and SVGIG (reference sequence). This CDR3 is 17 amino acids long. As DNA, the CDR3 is TGTGCCTGGACCCCGGGAATTCAGCCAAAATATAACTATGGCTACACCTTC. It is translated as CAWTPGIQPKYNYGYTF.

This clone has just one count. The DNA of the CDR3 is TGTGCCAGCAGTCGGACAGGGGACTACGAGCAGTACTTC. Residues: CASSRTGDYEQYF. The chain uses TRBV6-1 and TRBJ2-7; 9 bases map to TRBD1. Germline V gene sequence: CDR1 MNHNS, CDR2 SASEGT. The junction had 2 bases not matched to a gene; V was cut back by 5 bases and J by 3 bases. This CDR3 has 13 amino acids.

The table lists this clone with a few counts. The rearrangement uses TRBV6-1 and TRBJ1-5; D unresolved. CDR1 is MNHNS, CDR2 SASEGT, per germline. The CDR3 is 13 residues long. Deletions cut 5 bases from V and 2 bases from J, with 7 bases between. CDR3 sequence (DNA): TGTGCCAGCAGTTGGGCAGGCAATCAGCCCCAGCATTTT. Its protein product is CASSWAGNQPQHF.

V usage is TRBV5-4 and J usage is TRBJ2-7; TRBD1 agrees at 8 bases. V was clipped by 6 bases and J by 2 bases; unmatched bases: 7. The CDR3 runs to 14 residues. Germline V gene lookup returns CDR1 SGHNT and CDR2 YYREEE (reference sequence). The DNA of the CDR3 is TGTGCCAGCAAGGCAGGGGGCTCGGCCTACGAGCAGTACTTC. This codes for CASKAGGSAYEQYF.

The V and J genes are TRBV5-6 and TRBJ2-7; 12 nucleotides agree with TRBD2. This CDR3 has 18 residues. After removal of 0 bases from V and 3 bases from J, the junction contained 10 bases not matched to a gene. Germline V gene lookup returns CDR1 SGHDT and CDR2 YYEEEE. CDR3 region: CASSLGLAGAPPLYEQYF. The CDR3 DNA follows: TGTGCCAGCAGCTTGGGACTAGCGGGGGCGCCACCCCTCTACGAGCAGTACTTC.

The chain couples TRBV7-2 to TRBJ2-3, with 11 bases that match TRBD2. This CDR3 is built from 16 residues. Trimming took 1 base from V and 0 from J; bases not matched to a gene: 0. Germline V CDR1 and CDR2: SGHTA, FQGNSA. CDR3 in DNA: TGTGCCAGCAGCTTAGGACTAGCGGGGAGCACAGATACGCAGTATTTT. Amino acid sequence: CASSLGLAGSTDTQYF. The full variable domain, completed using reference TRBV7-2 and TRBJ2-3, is GAGVSQSPSNKVTEKGKDVELRCDPISGHTALYWYRQSLGQGLEFLIYFQGNSAPDKSGLPSDRFSAERTGGSVSTLTIQRTQQEDSAVYLCASSLGLAGSTDTQYFGPGTRLTVL.

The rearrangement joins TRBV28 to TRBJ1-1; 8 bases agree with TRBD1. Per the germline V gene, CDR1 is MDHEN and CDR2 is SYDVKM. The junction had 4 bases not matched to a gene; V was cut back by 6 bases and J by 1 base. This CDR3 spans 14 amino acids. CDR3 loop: CASRLTGANTEAFF. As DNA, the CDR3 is TGTGCCAGCAGACTGACAGGGGCGAACACTGAAGCTTTCTTT.

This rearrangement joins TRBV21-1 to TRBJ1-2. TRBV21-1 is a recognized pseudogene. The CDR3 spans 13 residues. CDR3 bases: TGTGCCAGCACCAAAAGAGGTTACTATGGCTACACCTTC. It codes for CASTKRGYYGYTF.

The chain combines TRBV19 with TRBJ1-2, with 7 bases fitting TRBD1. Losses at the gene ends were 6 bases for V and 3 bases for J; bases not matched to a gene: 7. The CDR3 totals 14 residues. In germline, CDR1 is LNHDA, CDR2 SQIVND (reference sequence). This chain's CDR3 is CASRGGLTDYGYTF. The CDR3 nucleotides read TGTGCCAGTAGAGGGGGCCTTACAGACTATGGCTACACCTTC.

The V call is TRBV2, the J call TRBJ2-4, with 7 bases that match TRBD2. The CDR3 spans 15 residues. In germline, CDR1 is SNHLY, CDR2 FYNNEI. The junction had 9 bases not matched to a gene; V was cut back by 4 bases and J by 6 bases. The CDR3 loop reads CASSALRLAPNIQYF. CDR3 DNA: TGTGCCAGCAGTGCCCTCCGACTAGCCCCAAACATTCAGTACTTC.

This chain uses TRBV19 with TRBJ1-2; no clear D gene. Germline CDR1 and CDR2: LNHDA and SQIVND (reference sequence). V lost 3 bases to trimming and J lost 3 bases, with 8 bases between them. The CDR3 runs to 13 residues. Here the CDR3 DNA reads TGTGCCAGTAGTATCACCGAGTACTATGGCTACACCTTC. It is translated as CASSITEYYGYTF.

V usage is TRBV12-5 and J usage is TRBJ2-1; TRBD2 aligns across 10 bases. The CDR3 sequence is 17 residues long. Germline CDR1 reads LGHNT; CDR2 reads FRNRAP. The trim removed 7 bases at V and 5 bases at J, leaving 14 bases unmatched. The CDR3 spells CASEFALKAGGDNEQFF. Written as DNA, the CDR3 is TGTGCTAGTGAATTCGCCCTCAAAGCGGGAGGGGACAATGAGCAGTTCTTC.

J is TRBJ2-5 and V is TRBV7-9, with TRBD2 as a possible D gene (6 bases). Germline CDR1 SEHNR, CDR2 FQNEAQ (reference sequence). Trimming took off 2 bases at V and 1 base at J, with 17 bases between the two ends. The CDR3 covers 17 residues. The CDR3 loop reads CASSLWYSGQAQETQYF. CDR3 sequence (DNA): TGTGCCAGCAGCTTATGGTATAGCGGTCAAGCCCAAGAGACCCAGTACTTC.

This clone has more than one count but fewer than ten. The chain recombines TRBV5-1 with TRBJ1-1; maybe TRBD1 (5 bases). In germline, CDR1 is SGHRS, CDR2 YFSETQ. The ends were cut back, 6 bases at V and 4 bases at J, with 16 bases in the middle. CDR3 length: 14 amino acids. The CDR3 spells CASTSYPGPTEAFF. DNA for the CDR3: TGCGCCAGCACCTCCTATCCAGGGCCCACTGAAGCTTTCTTT.